This is a list of T cell receptor beta chains from one sample in a study of glioma-infiltrating T cells. TCRdb ran MiXCR on the multiplex PCR reads and lists one entry per CDR3 protein. Counted here are 95,000 to 110,000 distinct CDR3 sequences, around 28% occurring once; the ten biggest clones make up 44%. Specimen: glioma tissue, nonneoplastic brain tissue, or PBMCs (not recorded which). The receptors were gathered from a human donor with low-grade glioma or glioblastoma, undergoing nonglioma brain surgery, or in good health (not recorded which). Each CDR3 is given with its conserved first and last residue. Fields, in order: D gene, V gene, J gene, CDR3 protein. D genes are given only for firm matches.

D: NA; V: TRBV18; J: TRBJ2-1; CDR3: CASSPPRTGIRNDEQLF
D: TRBD2; V: TRBV20-1; J: TRBJ2-1; CDR3: CSARLAGGRVHNEQFF
D: NA; V: TRBV7-2; J: TRBJ2-7; CDR3: CASSRSREPYEQYF
D: NA; V: TRBV18; J: TRBJ2-7; CDR3: CASSPAGNSYEQYF
D: NA; V: TRBV18; J: TRBJ1-5; CDR3: CASSPTNQPQHF
D: NA; V: TRBV19; J: TRBJ2-3; CDR3: CATTVSRDTQYF
D: TRBD1; V: TRBV12-3/TRBV12-4; J: TRBJ2-3; CDR3: CASRGRGGLDTQYF
D: NA; V: TRBV20-1; J: TRBJ2-3; CDR3: CGASLRKGTGTQYF
D: NA; V: TRBV12-3/TRBV12-4; J: TRBJ2-5; CDR3: CASSWGGRETQYF
D: NA; V: TRBV20-1; J: TRBJ1-2; CDR3: CSASPGESTYGYTF
D: NA; V: TRBV6-1; J: TRBJ1-5; CDR3: CASSWESNQPQHF
D: NA; V: TRBV10-3; J: TRBJ2-1; CDR3: CAISDRQGGNEQFF
D: NA; V: TRBV28; J: TRBJ2-3; CDR3: CASSPLGAGTQYF
D: NA; V: TRBV11-1; J: TRBJ2-5; CDR3: CASSLDLAGTQYF
D: TRBD1; V: TRBV10-3; J: TRBJ1-5; CDR3: CAIRRGQGANQPQHF
D: NA; V: TRBV30; J: TRBJ2-1; CDR3: CAWSLDVHNEQFF
D: NA; V: TRBV12-3/TRBV12-4; J: TRBJ1-1; CDR3: CASIYREVNTEAFF
D: NA; V: TRBV6-1; J: TRBJ2-5; CDR3: CASSEASRSGETQYF
D: NA; V: TRBV20-1; J: TRBJ2-7; CDR3: CSARDRASSYF
D: TRBD1; V: TRBV12-3/TRBV12-4; J: TRBJ1-2; CDR3: CASSKIRDRNYGYTF
D: NA; V: TRBV5-1; J: TRBJ2-5; CDR3: CASSSLGQETQYF
D: NA; V: TRBV5-1; J: TRBJ2-5; CDR3: CASSLGGAEETQYF
D: TRBD2; V: TRBV27; J: TRBJ2-1; CDR3: CASVWRGGYNEQFF
D: TRBD2; V: TRBV11-1; J: TRBJ2-5; CDR3: CASSLSPVAGIQETQCF
D: TRBD2; V: TRBV4-1; J: TRBJ2-1; CDR3: CASSQEKRGGLYEQFF
D: NA; V: TRBV7-6; J: TRBJ1-1; CDR3: CASSLTGNTEAFF
D: TRBD1; V: TRBV6-1; J: TRBJ2-4; CDR3: CASSVGTGGNIQYF
D: NA; V: TRBV29-1; J: TRBJ1-2; CDR3: CSVLTNYGYTF
D: NA; V: TRBV5-6; J: TRBJ2-4; CDR3: CASSLLELLAKNIQYF
D: TRBD2; V: TRBV20-1; J: TRBJ2-5; CDR3: CGGLAGATWGETQYF
D: NA; V: TRBV27; J: TRBJ2-3; CDR3: CLGGDVTDTQYF